What follows is one T cell receptor (beta chain) and its context. What it recognizes is unknown. The same CDR3 also results from other DNA sequences found in this sample. Clones were sequenced by immunoSEQ multiplex PCR, and TCRdb holds only the in-frame ones, with some missing. This sample has around 2.3 million clones, with more than 90% found just once. The sample originates from a study of shared clonotypes between healthy human individuals. Broader study findings: The four-donor shared clonotypes exceeded non-shared clonotypes in generation probability, with non-shared ones scoring lower.

In germline, CDR1 is GTSNPN, CDR2 SVGIG (reference sequence). The germline V and J ends were trimmed by 1 base and 0 bases, with 8 bases remaining between them. This CDR3 spans 14 amino acids. This sequence originates from a man younger than 35 in good health. The sequencing input was naive CD4+ T cells sorted from blood. The subset here: CD45RA+ positively selected. The chain is built from TRBV30 and TRBJ2-3; D unresolved. CDR3 nucleotides: TGTGCCTGGAGTGGCGGAGCTAGCACAGATACGCAGTATTTT. This codes for CAWSGGASTDTQYF.